A selection of T cell receptor beta chains follows, all from one sample in a study of Ad26.COV2.S vaccination and SARS-CoV-2 variants. Sequencing was performed with immunoSEQ multiplex PCR; in TCRdb, only in-frame clones are kept and a portion is missing. This sample has about 350,000 clones; 88% occur once, and the top ten carry approximately 5.9%. The source material was peripheral blood, sampled in a trial of Ad26.COV2.S vaccine versus placebo. The receptors were sampled from a person aged 18-60 years who received the Ad26.COV2.S COVID-19 vaccine or a placebo. The CDR3 runs from the conserved cysteine through the conserved F or W. A D gene is named only where the DNA matches it firmly. Expanded clones are given a class, and other clones once, few, many or no size at all.

TGTGCCTGGAGTGCCCGTTGGGGACAGGGGAGGTCTGGAAACACCATATATTTT | CAWSARWGQGRSGNTIYF | TRBV30 | NA | TRBD1 | TRBJ1-3
TGTGCCAGCAGCCCAGACAGGGTCGGTCAGCCCCAGCATTTT | CASSPDRVGQPQHF | TRBV7-8 | NA | TRBD1 | TRBJ1-5
TGCAGCGTTACGACAGGAGTGAACACTGAAGCTTTCTTT | CSVTTGVNTEAFF | TRBV29-1 | once | NA | TRBJ1-1
TGTGCTAGCAGCTTAGAGGCGTCTAGCGGGGGGGTAACAGATACGCAGTATTTT | CASSLEASSGGVTDTQYF | TRBV7-7 | NA | TRBD2 | TRBJ2-3
TGTGCCAGTAGTATTGGGCACAATAACTACGAGCAGTACTTC | CASSIGHNNYEQYF | TRBV19 | NA | NA | TRBJ2-7
TGTGCCAGCAGCATGGGTATCCTTGGGGAAGCTTTCTTT | CASSMGILGEAFF | TRBV27 | NA | NA | TRBJ1-1
TGTGCCAGCAGCGGGCGGACTAGGGCCGGGGAGCTGTTTTTT | CASSGRTRAGELFF | TRBV3-1/TRBV3-2 | once | TRBD2 | TRBJ2-2
TGTGCCAGCAGTTTATCAGGGGTCGACCTTTATGGCTACACCTTC | CASSLSGVDLYGYTF | TRBV27 | NA | NA | TRBJ1-2
TGTGCCATCAGTGACAAGACAACCTCTGGAAACACCATATATTTT | CAISDKTTSGNTIYF | TRBV10-3 | NA | NA | TRBJ1-3
TGTGCCAGCAGCGGGGGACGGATTAGCACAGATACGCAGTATTTT | CASSGGRISTDTQYF | TRBV9 | NA | NA | TRBJ2-3
TGTGCCTGGAGTGCGGGACAGAGCACTGAAGCTTTCTTT | CAWSAGQSTEAFF | TRBV30 | NA | TRBD1 | TRBJ1-1
TGTGCCAGCAGTGAAAGGAGGGTTTGGAACACTGAAGCTTTCTTT | CASSERRVWNTEAFF | TRBV2 | NA | NA | TRBJ1-1
TGTGCCAGCAGTTACCTACAATCGGCTAGCGGGATTAGGGATGAGCAGTTCTTC | CASSYLQSASGIRDEQFF | TRBV6-2/TRBV6-3 | NA | TRBD2 | TRBJ2-1
TGTGCCAGCTCAGAGAACAGGGGTGGTGAAAAACTGTTTTTT | CASSENRGGEKLFF | TRBV18 | once | TRBD1 | TRBJ1-4
TGTGCCAGCAGCTTATCCGCCATAGGGAACACTGAAGCTTTCTTT | CASSLSAIGNTEAFF | TRBV7-3 | NA | NA | TRBJ1-1
TGTGCCAGCAGTTTAGGGTCTACAGATACGCAGTATTTT | CASSLGSTDTQYF | TRBV12-3/TRBV12-4 | NA | NA | TRBJ2-3
TGTGCCAGCAGTCCTGTAGCGGGAGCTCACTACGAGCAGTACTTC | CASSPVAGAHYEQYF | TRBV6-1 | once | TRBD2 | TRBJ2-7
TGTGCCAGCAGCCAGACAGAGAATGATGAAAAACTGTTTTTT | CASSQTENDEKLFF | TRBV7-9 | NA | NA | TRBJ1-4
TGCGCCAGCAGCCTAGCGACAGGGTCGGAGACCCAGTACTTC | CASSLATGSETQYF | TRBV5-1 | NA | NA | TRBJ2-5
TGTGCCAGCACCCCTGGGGTCGGCCCCCGAGAGTTCTTC | CASTPGVGPREFF | TRBV12-3/TRBV12-4 | NA | NA | TRBJ2-1
TGTGCCAGCAGCTCCTCAGGGGGGAAAAACACTGAAGCTTTCTTT | CASSSSGGKNTEAFF | TRBV7-3 | few | TRBD1 | TRBJ1-1
TGCGCCAGCAGCCCAGAGGTGAGGGTACGTAATTCACCCCTCCACTTT | CASSPEVRVRNSPLHF | TRBV4-3 | NA | NA | TRBJ1-6
TGTGCCAGCAGTGACCCAGGGGGAGAGGATGAAAAACTGTTTTTT | CASSDPGGEDEKLFF | TRBV25-1 | NA | TRBD1 | TRBJ1-4
TGTGCCAGTAGTTCGAAGGGGGTGGTAACTGAAGCTTTCTTT | CASSSKGVVTEAFF | TRBV19 | NA | NA | TRBJ1-1
TGCGCCAGCAGCCAAGATAAGAGAAATGAAGCTTTCTTT | CASSQDKRNEAFF | TRBV4-3 | NA | NA | TRBJ1-1
TGTGCCAGCAGTTTATTCGGGGACAGGGGGCCAGGAAACACCATATATTTT | CASSLFGDRGPGNTIYF | TRBV27 | NA | TRBD1 | TRBJ1-3
TGTGCCAGCAGCCCGCGGGGAGGGCGCTCACCCCTCCACTTT | CASSPRGGRSPLHF | TRBV9 | NA | NA | TRBJ1-6
TGTGCCAGTAGGGACGGGGCAACAAATAGCAATCAGCCCCAGCATTTT | CASRDGATNSNQPQHF | TRBV19 | NA | NA | TRBJ1-5
TGTGCCAGCAGCTTAGATTTAGTCTCTGGAAACACCATATATTTT | CASSLDLVSGNTIYF | TRBV7-9 | NA | NA | TRBJ1-3
TGTGCCAGCAGCTTGGTAGCGGGAGCGAACGAGCAGTACTTC | CASSLVAGANEQYF | TRBV5-6 | NA | TRBD2 | TRBJ2-7
TGCGCCAGCAGGCCGGGAGACTTTAACTACGAGCAGTACTTC | CASRPGDFNYEQYF | TRBV5-1 | NA | NA | TRBJ2-7
TGCGCCAGCAGTCAATCCCTAGCGTTTTTAAATGGCTACACCTTC | CASSQSLAFLNGYTF | TRBV23-1 | NA | NA | TRBJ1-2
TGTGCCAGCAGTGCGGGTAGGAGTAACGAGCAGTACTTC | CASSAGRSNEQYF | TRBV2 | NA | NA | TRBJ2-7
TGTGCCAGCAGCCGGACAGGGGGTAGAGAGACCCAGTACTTC | CASSRTGGRETQYF | TRBV7-3 | NA | TRBD1 | TRBJ2-5
TGTGCCAGTAGGACAACAGGGGCAGAACTGTTTTTT | CASRTTGAELFF | TRBV19 | once | TRBD1 | TRBJ1-4
TGTGCCAGCAGCCGGATAGGGGGGGCGCGAGGCTACACCTTC | CASSRIGGARGYTF | TRBV7-2 | NA | NA | TRBJ1-2
TGTGCCAGCAGCCCCCGTATGGTAACTAACTATGGCTACACCTTC | CASSPRMVTNYGYTF | TRBV9 | NA | NA | TRBJ1-2
TGCGCCAGCAGCACCTCTAACGAGCAGTACTTC | CASSTSNEQYF | TRBV5-1 | once | NA | TRBJ2-7
TGTGCCAGCGAATTGACAGGGGACAGGGGACCAGATACGCAGTATTTT | CASELTGDRGPDTQYF | TRBV3-1/TRBV3-2 | NA | TRBD1 | TRBJ2-3
TGCGCCAGCAGCCAGGACCCAGGATACCAAGAGACCCAGTACTTC | CASSQDPGYQETQYF | TRBV5-1 | NA | NA | TRBJ2-5
TGTGCCAGCAGTTACTCGGTGACAGGGGCTACTTCACCCCTCCACTTT | CASSYSVTGATSPLHF | TRBV6-5 | NA | TRBD1 | TRBJ1-6
TGTGCCAGCAGCTCGACAGCGAACACCGGGGAGCTGTTTTTT | CASSSTANTGELFF | TRBV5-4 | NA | NA | TRBJ2-2
TGTGCCAGCAGCGCTGCCGCCGGGACTAGCGGGGAAGAGACCCAGTACTTC | CASSAAAGTSGEETQYF | TRBV7-9 | NA | TRBD2 | TRBJ2-5
TGCGCCAGCAGCCAAACCACAGGGGGCAGGAACACTGAAGCTTTCTTT | CASSQTTGGRNTEAFF | TRBV4-3 | NA | TRBD1 | TRBJ1-1
TGTGCCAGCAGCGCCATGCCAGGAACTAACTATGGCTACACCTTC | CASSAMPGTNYGYTF | TRBV7-3 | NA | NA | TRBJ1-2
TGTGCCAGCAGTTACGAAAACAGGGGAGGAAAATGGCACTTT | CASSYENRGGKWHF | TRBV6-2/TRBV6-3 | NA | TRBD1 | TRBJ1-6
TGTGCCAGCAGCCCCTACAGTTTTAGGGAAAAACTGTTTTTT | CASSPYSFREKLFF | TRBV7-2 | once | NA | TRBJ1-4
TGTGCCAGCAGCCGCAGTACTGAAGCTTTCTTT | CASSRSTEAFF | TRBV11-3 | NA | NA | TRBJ1-1
TGCGCCAGCAGCCAAGCGAATAGCGGGGGGGCCGATACGCAGTATTTT | CASSQANSGGADTQYF | TRBV4-1 | once | TRBD2 | TRBJ2-3
TGTGCCGCCCGAGGTGAGACCCAGTACTTC | CAARGETQYF | TRBV25-1 | NA | NA | TRBJ2-5
TGTGCCAGCAGCTTAGTCGGGGGCAGGAACACTGAAGCTTTCTTT | CASSLVGGRNTEAFF | TRBV7-2 | NA | NA | TRBJ1-1
TGTGCCAGCAGCTTTGGAGGAGGGCGCTCTGGAAACACCATATATTTT | CASSFGGGRSGNTIYF | TRBV5-4 | NA | NA | TRBJ1-3
TGTGCCAGCAGCCCTGGGACTAGCGAATATTTT | CASSPGTSEYF | TRBV28 | NA | TRBD2 | TRBJ2-3
TGTGCCAGCAGCGTAACGACCCCCAGCACGGGAAACACCATATATTTT | CASSVTTPSTGNTIYF | TRBV3-1/TRBV3-2 | NA | NA | TRBJ1-3
TGCGCCAGCAAGAAGGGACGGGCAACTAATGAAAAACTGTTTTTT | CASKKGRATNEKLFF | TRBV4-1 | NA | NA | TRBJ1-4
TGTGCCAGCAGCGTAGGGGTACTAGCGGCTACCTACGAGCAGTACTTC | CASSVGVLAATYEQYF | TRBV9 | NA | TRBD2 | TRBJ2-7
TGTGCCAGCAGTCTCCCGGGACTCCGTTTTTTATCCGAAGCTTTCTTT | CASSLPGLRFLSEAFF | TRBV6-2/TRBV6-3 | NA | NA | TRBJ1-1
TGTGCCAGCAGTTCTCCATGGGACCGAGATAATGAAAAACTGTTTTTT | CASSSPWDRDNEKLFF | TRBV28 | NA | NA | TRBJ1-4